The sequence of this TCR beta chain was determined in a study of T-cell reconstitution after alpha-beta-depleted transplantation in children. Preparing the TCRbeta library involved the use of unique molecular identifiers. One entry per CDR3 protein, called by TCRdb with MiXCR from the PCR reads. The data show about 420,000 distinct CDR3 sequences, approximately 11% seen once. This clonotype was seen only a few times. This TCR was recovered from a human donor who donated a stem cell graft to a child with acute myeloid leukemia. Sequencing was performed on PBMCs from the stem cell graft donor, taken from the stem cell graft.

CDR3 DNA sequence: TGCGCCAGCAGCCCAGGCCCCCCTGAAGCTTTCTTT. Protein: CASSPGPPEAFF. The chain has TRBV5-1 and TRBJ1-1, with D unclear. CDR1 is SGHRS and CDR2 is YFSETQ in the germline V gene. With 4 bases removed from V and 6 bases from J, the gap between germline ends came to 10 bases. This CDR3 has 12 amino acids.